This TCR beta chain originates from a study of blood T cell repertoires in COVID-19. Method: immunoSEQ multiplex PCR; TCRdb's copy keeps in-frame clones and lacks some. The sample carries about 360,000 clones, around 90% recorded once. CDR1 is GTSNPN and CDR2 is SVGIG in the germline V gene (reference sequence). With 3 bases removed from V and 0 bases from J, the gap between germline ends came to 15 bases. This CDR3 region has 17 residues. Participant ages covered roughly 18 to 89 years across 20 to 30 US areas. This chain uses TRBV30 with TRBJ1-6; D gene ambiguous. The sequence was collected from a woman aged 40-49 years with acute COVID-19. Sequencing was done on a sample of PBMCs or T cells enriched from blood (not recorded which). DNA of the CDR3: TGTGCCTGGAGCGCAGGACTGTTAAGCTCCTATAATTCACCCCTCCACTTT. Protein: CAWSAGLLSSYNSPLHF.